This TCR beta chain was recorded in a study of long-term antiretroviral therapy in people with HIV. Turning to this clone: Its antigen is as yet unknown.

General study points: Therapy changes, viral resistance and ART adherence were not documented in the available data.

This CDR3 is built from 14 residues. V was pared by 6 bases and J by 3 bases, with 15 bases between. From germline, CDR1 is SGHDT and CDR2 YYEEEE. Researchers report immunoSEQ v3.0 was run at survey level. TCRdb keeps only in-frame clones here, not all; method: immunoSEQ multiplex PCR. Of 35,000 or so clones in the sample, 94% are singletons; the top ten hold 3.6%. The input for sequencing was unsorted PBMCs, taken 4.1 years after starting antiretroviral therapy. The source is a woman between 50 and 59 years old with HIV. The genes are TRBV5-6 and TRBJ1-2, with D possibly matching TRBD1 (5 bases). CDR3 bases: TGTGCCAGCAACCGGCGGGGACTAGACTATGGCTACACCTTC. It encodes CASNRRGLDYGYTF.